This T cell receptor (beta chain) was profiled in a study of blood T cell repertoires in COVID-19. Original handling: Amplification from reference gene primers served as the basis for estimated nucleated cell counts. Clones were sequenced by immunoSEQ multiplex PCR, and TCRdb holds only the in-frame ones, with some missing. The D gene and trimming were derived from the DNA, and the V and J assignments and clone size from that table. The repertoire consists of approximately 230,000 clones, with approximately 86% occurring once and the leading ten covering about 1.3%. Sequenced material: peripheral blood. The TCR was taken from a man older than 75 with acute or convalescent COVID-19.

The DNA of the CDR3 is TGTGCCAGCAGCCAAGTAGTCCGCGTATACAATGAGCAGTTCTTC. Translation gives CASSQVVRVYNEQFF. The chain employs TRBV3-1 (or the pseudogene TRBV3-2) and TRBJ2-1, with D unclear. The CDR3 runs 15 residues. Trimming removed 1 base at V and 4 bases at J, with 11 bases between. Germline CDR1 and CDR2: LGHDT and YNNKEL (reference sequence).